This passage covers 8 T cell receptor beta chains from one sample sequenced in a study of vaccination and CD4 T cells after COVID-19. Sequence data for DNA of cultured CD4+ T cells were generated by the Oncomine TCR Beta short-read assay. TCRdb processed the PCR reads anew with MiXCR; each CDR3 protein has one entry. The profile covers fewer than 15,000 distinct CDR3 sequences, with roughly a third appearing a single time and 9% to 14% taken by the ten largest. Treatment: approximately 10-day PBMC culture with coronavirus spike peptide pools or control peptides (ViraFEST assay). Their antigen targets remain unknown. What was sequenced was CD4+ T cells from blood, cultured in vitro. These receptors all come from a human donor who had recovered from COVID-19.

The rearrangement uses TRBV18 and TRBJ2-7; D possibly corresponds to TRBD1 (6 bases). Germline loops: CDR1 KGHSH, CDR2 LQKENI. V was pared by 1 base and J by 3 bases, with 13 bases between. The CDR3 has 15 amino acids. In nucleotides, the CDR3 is TGTGCCAGCTCACCACTCCGGGACACCATCTACGAGCAGTACTTC. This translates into CASSPLRDTIYEQYF. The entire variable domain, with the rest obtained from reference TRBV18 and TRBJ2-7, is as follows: NAGVMQNPRHLVRRRGQEARLRCSPMKGHSHVYWYRQLPEEGLKFMVYLQKENIIDESGMPKERFSAEFPKEGPSILRIQQVVRGDSAAYFCASSPLRDTIYEQYFGPGTRLTVT.

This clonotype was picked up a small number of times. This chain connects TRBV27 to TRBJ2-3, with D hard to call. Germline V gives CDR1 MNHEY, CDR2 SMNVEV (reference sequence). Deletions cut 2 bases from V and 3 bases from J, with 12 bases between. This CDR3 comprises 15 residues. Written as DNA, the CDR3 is TGTGCCAGCAGTTTAGTTCACCCCATTACAGATACGCAGTATTTT. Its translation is CASSLVHPITDTQYF.

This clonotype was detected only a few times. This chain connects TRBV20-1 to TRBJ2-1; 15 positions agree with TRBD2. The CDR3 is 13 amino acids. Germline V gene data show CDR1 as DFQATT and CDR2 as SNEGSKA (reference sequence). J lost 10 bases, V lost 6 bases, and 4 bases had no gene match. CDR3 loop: CSAPGTSGREQFF. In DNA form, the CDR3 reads TGCAGTGCGCCCGGGACTAGCGGGAGGGAGCAGTTCTTC.

CDR3 amino acids: CSAGFSGGAGYGYTF. CDR3 DNA: TGCAGTGCGGGCTTCTCAGGGGGCGCGGGCTATGGCTACACCTTC. The rearrangement uses TRBV20-1 and TRBJ1-2; TRBD1 agrees at 8 bases. The ends lost 6 bases at V and 4 bases at J; junction bases unmatched: 13. The CDR3 contains 15 residues. Germline CDR1 is DFQATT and CDR2 is SNEGSKA (reference sequence).

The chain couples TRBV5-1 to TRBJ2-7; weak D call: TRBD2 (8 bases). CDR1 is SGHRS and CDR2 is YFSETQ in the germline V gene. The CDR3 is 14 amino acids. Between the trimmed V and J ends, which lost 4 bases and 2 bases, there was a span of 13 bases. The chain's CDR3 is CASSREGQTYEQYF. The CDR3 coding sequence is TGCGCCAGCAGCCGGGAGGGACAGACCTACGAGCAGTACTTC.

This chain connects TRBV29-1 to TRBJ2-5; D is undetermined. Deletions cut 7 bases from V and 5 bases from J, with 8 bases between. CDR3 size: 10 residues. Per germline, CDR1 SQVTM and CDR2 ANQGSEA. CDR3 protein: CSARGETQYF. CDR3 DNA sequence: TGCAGCGCCCGTGGGGAGACCCAGTACTTC.

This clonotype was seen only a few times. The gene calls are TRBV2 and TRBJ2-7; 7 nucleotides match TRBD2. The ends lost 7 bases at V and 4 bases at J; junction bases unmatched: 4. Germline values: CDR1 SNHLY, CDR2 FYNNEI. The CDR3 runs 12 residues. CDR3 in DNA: TGTGCCAGCACACTAGCGAGGTACGAGCAGTACTTC. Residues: CASTLARYEQYF.

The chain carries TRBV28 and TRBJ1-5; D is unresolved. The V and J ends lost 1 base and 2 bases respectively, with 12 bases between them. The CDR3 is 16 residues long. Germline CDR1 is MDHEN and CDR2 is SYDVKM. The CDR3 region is CASSLLAGARNQPQHF. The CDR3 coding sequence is TGTGCCAGCAGTTTATTAGCCGGAGCCCGCAATCAGCCCCAGCATTTT.